Here is one T cell receptor beta chain with its context. The clone's antigen remains unknown. Base qualities are not at hand, and no much larger clone is one base apart. The cohort was made up of roughly 670 healthy bone marrow donors. Cohort members were all nominally healthy when sampled, although unrecorded immune exposures were likely present. The donor was CMV seronegative and belonged to the group of 380 or so seronegative cohort members. A peripheral blood sample was collected from each donor, and TCR beta sequencing was performed on peripheral blood mononuclear cells. The Qiagen DNeasy Blood Extraction Kit was used to extract genomic DNA from the blood cell samples. The library was made by the immunoSEQ multiplex PCR assay. For the multiplex PCR, a mixture combining 60 forward primers for TCR Vbeta segments and 13 reverse primers for TCR Jbeta segments was used. Amplification of the CDR3 region of rearranged TCR beta genes was performed with a multiplex PCR assay on genomic DNA. The Illumina HiSeq System was used to sequence the amplified TCR beta libraries as 87-base-pair reads. The authors' analysis ran thus. A later analysis tallied 80 million to 95 million unique TCR beta chains across the 700 or so repertoires, and some 12 million of those chains were shared by two or more donors. Raw reads were error-corrected and collapsed into unique sequences by a nearest-neighbor algorithm in which closely related sequences were merged to remove PCR and sequencing errors. V, D and J gene segments were assigned by aligning CDR3 sequences to IMGT reference sequences. For a sequence to be retained, at least a six-nucleotide match to both a V gene segment and a J gene segment was required. Rearrangements were called productive when the CDR3 lacked stop codons and stayed in frame with V and J; all others were non-productive. Following IMGT convention, CDR3 was defined as the stretch from the second conserved V-encoded cysteine to the conserved J-encoded phenylalanine. The earlier analysis of 550 to 650 of the donors excluded any sequence lacking an unambiguous match to a single V gene segment. In an earlier analysis of several hundred of the donors, V segments were called functional above 56.7% productive rearrangements and were called segregating when the between-donor standard deviation exceeded 5%. A statistical classification framework was built for diagnosing cytomegalovirus status from the catalog of TCR beta chain sequences. In a later analysis, V and J genes were assigned by comparing TCR nucleotide sequences against IMGT/GENE-DB human TR gene sequences. Using the TCRdist pipeline, a later analysis assigned CDR3 sequences along with most-parsimonious VDJ recombination scenarios. In a later analysis, every TCR beta chain was defined by the combination of its CDR3 amino acid sequence and its V-gene family, and reads without a unique V-gene family were dropped. A later analysis removed several hundred highly shared, low-generation-probability nucleotide sequences to deal with suspected cross-contamination and a sequencing artifact. In a later analysis, a clonal expansion index was calculated for each public chain from normalized within-repertoire ranks of inferred template counts. Generation probabilities in a later analysis came from a VDJ recombination model fitted to out-of-frame rearrangements, and those results were checked against IGoR. A later analysis scored TCR-TCR, TCR-HLA and TCR-CMV co-occurrence with hypergeometric tests, applying a repertoire-size bias correction to TCR pairs. False discovery rates were estimated in a later analysis by permuting HLA or CMV assignments 20 times. In a later analysis, co-occurring TCRs were grouped using DBSCAN, with TCRdist sequence similarity added in when clustering inside HLA-allele-positive subsets. Co-occurrence clustering excluded repertoires with fewer than 30,000 or more than 120,000 public chains, plus five with anomalous nucleotide sharing. In its TCRdb copy, this immuneACCESS table keeps in-frame sequences only and misses some clones. Where compared with another copy, unresolved V genes explain less than half of these, and the others have no known cause. V, J and clone size derive from that table, while D and trimming were established from the DNA sequence. The sample table lists some 110,000 clones, roughly 80% of them with a count of one. Together, the top ten hold roughly 2.5% of the sample.

The sample comes from a study of cytomegalovirus exposure and HLA in healthy donors (TCRdb year 2017). Some background on the complete study: According to an earlier analysis of around 600 of the donors, some 180 million T cells yielded 117 million unique TCR beta sequences and 250 to 350 Gb of sequence data. An early release that covered around 590 HLA-typed donors contained 250 to 350 gigabases of sequencing data and about 84 million unique TCR sequences. Among the roughly 410 genotyped donors, around 81% belonged to the genetic ancestry cluster associated with self-reported Caucasian donors. The study was designed to test whether signatures of past pathogen exposure could be identified by cataloging public T cell receptors. The study used immunosequencing to profile the T cell repertoires of 600 to 850 subjects and linked those repertoires to cytomegalovirus serostatus. A separate validation cohort of some 130 different subjects was used in addition to the approximately 700-subject first cohort. High-throughput TCR immunosequencing, statistical association of individual TCRs with disease status, and machine learning were combined to predict cytomegalovirus infection status. To study patterns of TCR occurrence, a later analysis re-analyzed previously published TCR beta repertoires from more than 550 donors and added high-resolution HLA genotyping. Rather than using new phenotypic data, the later analysis identified candidate immune exposures from TCR beta sequences and from how often those sequences occurred across donors. An earlier analysis of several hundred of the donors used high-throughput TCR beta sequencing to judge whether each TCR beta V gene segment behaved as functional or pseudogenic. Donor age, sex, ethnicity and CMV serostatus were compiled together with the repertoire data. A later genetic analysis took genome-wide SNP genotypes for about 65% of the 666 donors and used that subset as a discovery cohort. All discovery cohort repertoires had been generated on a single sequencing platform. Class I and class II HLA loci were covered by the typing at four-digit resolution. The number of donors typed differed by locus, with roughly 620-630 for A, B, C, DRB1 and DQB1, around 500 for DQA1, over 600 for DPA1, and 400 to 490 for DPB1. Four to six DR-DQ haplotypes were handled as single units for association and clustering, since linkage in the cohort was strong. Among about 370 genotyped donors of the cohort, an average of around 220,000 unique TCR beta nucleotide sequences was sequenced per donor, of which approximately 19% were non-productive.

Results the study describes overall, beyond this receptor: Because counts were too low, some 17 rarely observed V segments, including chromosome 9 orphons, were left out of the earlier analysis of 587 of the donors. A later analysis found that TCR association rates varied across HLA loci, with DRB1 alleles showing the most associated TCRs and HLA-C alleles the fewest. A cluster of highly shared sequence variants was judged likely to be a technical artifact of the sequencing pipeline. According to a later genetic analysis, donors in an Asian-associated ancestry cluster had fewer N-insertions in productive TCRs than the approximately 650-donor mean. A later analysis associated some 17,000 TCR beta sequences with specific HLA alleles at a false discovery rate of 0.05. In an earlier analysis of fewer than 700 of the donors, most TCR beta V segments appeared in productive rearrangements about 87% or about 30% of the time, broadly matching IMGT annotations. Compared with equally common non-associated chains, HLA-associated TCR beta chains in a later analysis were more clonally expanded and had lower generation probabilities. Several of the top co-occurrence clusters appeared to be linked to parvovirus B19, influenza, CMV and Epstein-Barr virus, according to a later analysis. The presence/absence analyses assumed that sequencing depth was roughly uniform across donors, and that assumption may not be true. A further reported finding was that TCR beta sequences accurately predicted the HLA-A and HLA-B alleles for most subjects in the first cohort. V-gene and J-gene trimming of TCR beta chains was associated with a missense DCLRE1C variant in a later genetic analysis, and the association was replicated in an independent cohort. Immune exposure information for the cohort was limited to CMV serostatus. Only TCR beta chains were sequenced in this cohort, and the absence of alpha or paired-chain data limited detectable features. Linkage disequilibrium might explain the correlated functional status among segregating V segments, but an unknown experimental factor could not be ruled out. It was suggested by the authors that the approach could potentially be generalized to other disease states and immunological phenotypes. Most CMV-associated TCR beta chains appeared to be HLA-restricted in a later analysis, and the HLA associations seemed to be driven largely by CMV exposure. In the study, some 180 TCR beta chains were listed as associated with cytomegalovirus. A few of the identified cytomegalovirus-associated TCR beta chains were confirmed in vitro to be specific for cytomegalovirus antigens. Some IMGT-functional V segments, including TRBV6-2 and TRBV6-3, could not be told apart with the 87-base-pair reads, so those segments were excluded. When HLA alleles, especially DR and DQ, strongly co-occurred, attributing TCR associations to individual alleles was difficult. Most TCR sequences were observed very rarely across donors, whereas some public TCRs were present in many individuals. In both the original and validation cohorts, the classifier was reported to diagnose cytomegalovirus status with high specificity and sensitivity. Because some donors lacked HLA typing at each locus, the association tests relied only on the typed subset.

Sequences MNHEY (CDR1) and SVGAGI (CDR2) are obtained from the germline V gene. V sheds 8 bases and J sheds 0 bases, leaving 7 bases between their ends. Spanning cysteine to phenylalanine, the CDR3 consists of 13 amino acids. The kept DNA is CDR3 alone, 39 bases in frame from the first base. The sequence came from a man aged 40-49 years in good health and CMV-seronegative. Recombination linked TRBV6-5 to TRBJ1-4; confidence is insufficient to name the D gene. What was sequenced was PBMCs. CDR3 sequence: CASHSATNEKLFF. The sequence in DNA is TGTGCCAGCCACTCTGCAACTAATGAAAAACTGTTTTTT.